This T cell receptor (beta chain) was recorded in a study of cytomegalovirus exposure and HLA in healthy donors. Across the study: It was reported in a later analysis that the approximately 120 validation repertoires used the same platform as the approximately 670 first-cohort repertoires. Findings of the study overall: The classifier reportedly diagnosed cytomegalovirus status with high sensitivity and specificity. According to the study, roughly 160 TCR beta chains were cytomegalovirus-associated. Subsequent analysis showed first-cohort TCR clusters tending to co-occur in about 110 validation repertoires.

Remarks on this clone: Antigen specificity is unknown.

Deletions cut 3 bases from V and 2 bases from J, with 9 bases between. CDR1 and CDR2 (germline): LNHDA, SQIVND (reference sequence). The CDR3 has 14 residues. Assay: immunoSEQ multiplex PCR; the TCRdb copy retains only in-frame clones and omits some. The sample contains some 83,000 clones, about 93% of which appear only once. The chain combines TRBV19 with TRBJ2-3; maybe TRBD1 (5 bases). Sequenced: PBMCs. The source of this sequence is a woman aged 18-29 years in good health and CMV-seronegative. Written as DNA, the CDR3 is TGTGCCAGTAGTATGGGCAGGGCCACAGATACGCAGTATTTT. Amino acids: CASSMGRATDTQYF.